This TCR beta chain was identified during a study of PD-1 blockade in classical Hodgkin lymphoma. Background on the study: Patients were infused with nivolumab 3 mg/kg every 2 weeks. Findings and caveats of the study: Patients starting nivolumab less than 1 year after ASCT had lower diversity and were excluded from later analyses. When set against healthy donors, newly diagnosed patients were reported to show lower baseline TCR diversity.

As regards this clone: The antigen remains undetermined.

Produced via immunoSEQ multiplex PCR; TCRdb's table is partial and in-frame only. The data show about 64,000 clones, with under 95% seen just once and about 9.4% held by the top ten. Germline V gives CDR1 SGHVS, CDR2 FNYEAQ. The V gene lost 7 bases and the J gene lost 6 bases, with 24 bases spanning the gap. CDR3 length equals 17 residues. The time point: cycle 4 day 1 (C4D1), after 5 to 7 weeks of nivolumab. There was relapse after autologous stem cell transplantation in every patient, and there was variation in brentuximab vedotin exposure. The best responses consisted of complete response, partial response or progressive disease.

Sample: peripheral blood mononuclear cells (PBMCs), taken before the fourth cycle of nivolumab. The V gene is TRBV7-6, the J gene TRBJ2-2, with no clear D. The sequence derives from a human donor with classical Hodgkin lymphoma. In nucleotides, the CDR3 is TGTGCCAGCACAGCTTGTTGTAGGATGAGTCCCCCCGGGGAGCTGTTTTTT. Translated: CASTACCRMSPPGELFF.